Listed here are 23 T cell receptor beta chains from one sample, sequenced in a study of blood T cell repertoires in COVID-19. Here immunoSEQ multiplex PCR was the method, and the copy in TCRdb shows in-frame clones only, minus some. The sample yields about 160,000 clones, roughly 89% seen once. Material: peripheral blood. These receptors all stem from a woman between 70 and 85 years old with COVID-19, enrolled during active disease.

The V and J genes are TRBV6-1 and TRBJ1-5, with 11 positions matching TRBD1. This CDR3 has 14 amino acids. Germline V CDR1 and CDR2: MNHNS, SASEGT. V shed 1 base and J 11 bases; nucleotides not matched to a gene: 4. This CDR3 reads CASSEEGQGVTQHF. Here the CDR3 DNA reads TGTGCCAGCAGTGAAGAGGGACAGGGGGTGACCCAGCATTTT.

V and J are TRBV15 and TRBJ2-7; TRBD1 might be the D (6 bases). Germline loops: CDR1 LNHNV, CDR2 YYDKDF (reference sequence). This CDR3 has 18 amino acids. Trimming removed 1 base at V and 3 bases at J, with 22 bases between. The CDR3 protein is CATSRVRTVWTDDYEQYF. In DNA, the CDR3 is TGTGCCACCAGCAGAGTCAGAACGGTATGGACAGACGACTACGAGCAGTACTTC.

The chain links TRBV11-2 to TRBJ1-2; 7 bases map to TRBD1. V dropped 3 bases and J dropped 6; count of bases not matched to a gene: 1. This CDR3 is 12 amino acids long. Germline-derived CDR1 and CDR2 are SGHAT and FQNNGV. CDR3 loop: CASSFDRDGYTF. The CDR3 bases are TGTGCCAGCAGCTTCGACAGGGATGGCTACACCTTC.

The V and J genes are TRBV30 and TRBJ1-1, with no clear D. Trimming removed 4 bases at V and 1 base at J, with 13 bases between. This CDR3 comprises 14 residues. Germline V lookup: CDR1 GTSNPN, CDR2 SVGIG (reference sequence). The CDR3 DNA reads TGTGCCTGGACTCGAAAAGCACCGAACACTGAAGCTTTCTTT. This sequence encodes CAWTRKAPNTEAFF.

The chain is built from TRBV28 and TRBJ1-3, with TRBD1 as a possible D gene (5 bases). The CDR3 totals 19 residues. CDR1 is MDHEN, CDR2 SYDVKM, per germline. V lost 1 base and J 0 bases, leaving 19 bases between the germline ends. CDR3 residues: CASSLSGVPQGSSGNTIYF. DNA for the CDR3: TGTGCCAGCAGTTTATCTGGGGTTCCCCAGGGAAGCTCTGGAAACACCATATATTTT.

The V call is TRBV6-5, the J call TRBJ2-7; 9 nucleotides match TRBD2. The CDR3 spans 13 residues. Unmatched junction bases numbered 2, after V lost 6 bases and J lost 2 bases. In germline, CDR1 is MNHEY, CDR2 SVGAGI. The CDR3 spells CASSSGGTYEQYF. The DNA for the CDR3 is TGTGCCAGCAGCAGCGGGGGGACCTACGAGCAGTACTTC.

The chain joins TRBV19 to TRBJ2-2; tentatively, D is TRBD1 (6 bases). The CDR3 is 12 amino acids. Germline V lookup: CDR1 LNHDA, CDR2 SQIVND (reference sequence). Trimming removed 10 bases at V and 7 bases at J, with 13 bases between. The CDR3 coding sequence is TGTGCCACTTTTGGGGGCAACGGGGAGCTGTTTTTT. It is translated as CATFGGNGELFF.

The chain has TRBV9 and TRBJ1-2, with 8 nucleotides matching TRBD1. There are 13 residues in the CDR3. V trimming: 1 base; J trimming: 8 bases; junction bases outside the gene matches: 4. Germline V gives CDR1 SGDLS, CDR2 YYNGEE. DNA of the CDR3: TGTGCCAGCAGCGTACAGGGGGCGGGAGGCTACACCTTC. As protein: CASSVQGAGGYTF.

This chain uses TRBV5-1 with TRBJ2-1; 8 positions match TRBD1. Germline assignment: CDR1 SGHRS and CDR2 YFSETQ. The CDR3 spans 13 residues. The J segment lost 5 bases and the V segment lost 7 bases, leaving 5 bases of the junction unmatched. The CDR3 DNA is TGCGCCAGCGGACAGGGTAAGGACAATGAGCAGTTCTTC. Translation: CASGQGKDNEQFF.

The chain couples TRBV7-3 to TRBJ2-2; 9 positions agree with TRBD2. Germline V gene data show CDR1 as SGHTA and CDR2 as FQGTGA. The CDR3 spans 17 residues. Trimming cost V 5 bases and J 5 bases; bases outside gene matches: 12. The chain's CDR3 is CASSPWVRGGRTGELFF. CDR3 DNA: TGTGCCAGCAGCCCATGGGTGCGGGGGGGCCGGACCGGGGAGCTGTTTTTT. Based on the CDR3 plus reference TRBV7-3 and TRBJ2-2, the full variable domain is GAGVSQTPSNKVTEKGKYVELRCDPISGHTALYWYRQSLGQGPEFLIYFQGTGAADDSGLPNDRFFAVRPEGSVSTLKIQRTERGDSAVYLCASSPWVRGGRTGELFFGEGSRLTVL.

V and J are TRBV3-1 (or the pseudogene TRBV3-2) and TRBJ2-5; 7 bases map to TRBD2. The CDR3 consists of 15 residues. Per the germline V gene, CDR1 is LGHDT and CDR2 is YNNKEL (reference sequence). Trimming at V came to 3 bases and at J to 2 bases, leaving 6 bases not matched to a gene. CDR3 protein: CASSQGGRGQETQYF. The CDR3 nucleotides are TGTGCCAGCAGCCAGGGGGGGAGAGGTCAAGAGACCCAGTACTTC.

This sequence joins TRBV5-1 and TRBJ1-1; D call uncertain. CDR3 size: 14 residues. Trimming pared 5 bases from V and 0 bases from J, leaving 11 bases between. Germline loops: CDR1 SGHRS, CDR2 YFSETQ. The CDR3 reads CASSFNYMNTEAFF. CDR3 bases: TGCGCCAGCAGTTTCAACTACATGAACACTGAAGCTTTCTTT.

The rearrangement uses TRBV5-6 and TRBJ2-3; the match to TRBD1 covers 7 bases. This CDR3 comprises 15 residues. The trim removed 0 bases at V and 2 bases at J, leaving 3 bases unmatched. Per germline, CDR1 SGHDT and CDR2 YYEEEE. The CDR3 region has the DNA TGTGCCAGCAGCTTGGACAGGGGTTTCACAGATACGCAGTATTTT. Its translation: CASSLDRGFTDTQYF.

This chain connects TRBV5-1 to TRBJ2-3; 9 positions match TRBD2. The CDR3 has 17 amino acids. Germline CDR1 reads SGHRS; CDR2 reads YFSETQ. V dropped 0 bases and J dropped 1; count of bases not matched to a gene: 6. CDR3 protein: CASSLAGQRGGTDTQYF. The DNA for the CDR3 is TGCGCCAGCAGCTTGGCCGGCCAGCGGGGGGGCACAGATACGCAGTATTTT.

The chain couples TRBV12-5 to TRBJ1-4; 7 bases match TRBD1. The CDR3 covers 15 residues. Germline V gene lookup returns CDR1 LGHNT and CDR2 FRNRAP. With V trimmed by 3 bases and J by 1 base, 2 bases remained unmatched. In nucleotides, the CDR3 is TGTGCTAGTGGTTTAGGGGACAGAACTAATGAAAAACTGTTTTTT. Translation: CASGLGDRTNEKLFF. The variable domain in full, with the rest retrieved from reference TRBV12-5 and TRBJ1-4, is DARVTQTPRHKVTEMGQEVTMRCQPILGHNTVFWYRQTMMQGLELLAYFRNRAPLDDSGMPKDRFSAEMPDATLATLKIQPSEPRDSAVYFCASGLGDRTNEKLFFGSGTQLSVL.

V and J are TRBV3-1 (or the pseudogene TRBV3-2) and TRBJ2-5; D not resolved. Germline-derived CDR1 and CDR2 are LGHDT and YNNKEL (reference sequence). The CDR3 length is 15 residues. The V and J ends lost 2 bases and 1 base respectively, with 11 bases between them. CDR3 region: CASSQLSPFQETQYF. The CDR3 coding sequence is TGTGCCAGCAGCCAATTAAGCCCATTCCAAGAGACCCAGTACTTC.

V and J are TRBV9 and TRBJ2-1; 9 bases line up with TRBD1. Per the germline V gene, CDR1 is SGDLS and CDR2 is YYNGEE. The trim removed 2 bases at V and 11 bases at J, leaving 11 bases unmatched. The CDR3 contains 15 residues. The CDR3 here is CASSVSGTGKGKQFF. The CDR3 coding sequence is TGTGCCAGCAGCGTTTCCGGGACAGGGAAGGGGAAGCAGTTCTTC.

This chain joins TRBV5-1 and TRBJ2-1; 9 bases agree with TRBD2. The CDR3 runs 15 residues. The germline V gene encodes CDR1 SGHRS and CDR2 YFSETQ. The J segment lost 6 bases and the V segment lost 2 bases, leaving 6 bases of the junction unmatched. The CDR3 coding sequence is TGCGCCAGCAGCTTACTCGGGACTAGCCTCAATGAGCAGTTCTTC. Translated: CASSLLGTSLNEQFF. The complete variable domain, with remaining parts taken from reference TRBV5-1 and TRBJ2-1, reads KAGVTQTPRYLIKTRGQQVTLSCSPISGHRSVSWYQQTPGQGLQFLFEYFSETQRNKGNFPGRFSGRQFSNSRSEMNVSTLELGDSALYLCASSLLGTSLNEQFFGPGTRLTVL.

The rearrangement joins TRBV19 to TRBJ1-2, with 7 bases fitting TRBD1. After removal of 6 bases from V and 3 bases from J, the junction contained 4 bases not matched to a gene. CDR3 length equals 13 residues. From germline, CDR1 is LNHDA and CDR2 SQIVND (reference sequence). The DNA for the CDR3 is TGTGCCAGTAGGACAGGGAACTACTATGGCTACACCTTC. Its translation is CASRTGNYYGYTF.

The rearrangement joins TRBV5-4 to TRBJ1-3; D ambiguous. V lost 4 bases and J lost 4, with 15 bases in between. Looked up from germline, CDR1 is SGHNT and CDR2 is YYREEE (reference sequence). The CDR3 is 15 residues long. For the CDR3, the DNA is TGTGCCAGCAGCGGCCCGACATCGTACGGAAACACCATATATTTT. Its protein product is CASSGPTSYGNTIYF.

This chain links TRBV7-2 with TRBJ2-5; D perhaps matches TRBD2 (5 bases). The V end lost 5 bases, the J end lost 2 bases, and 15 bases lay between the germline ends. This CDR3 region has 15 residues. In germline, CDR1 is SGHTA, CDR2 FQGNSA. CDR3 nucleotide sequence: TGTGCCAGCAGCCCTAGGGTGACTAAACAAGAGACCCAGTACTTC. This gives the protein CASSPRVTKQETQYF.

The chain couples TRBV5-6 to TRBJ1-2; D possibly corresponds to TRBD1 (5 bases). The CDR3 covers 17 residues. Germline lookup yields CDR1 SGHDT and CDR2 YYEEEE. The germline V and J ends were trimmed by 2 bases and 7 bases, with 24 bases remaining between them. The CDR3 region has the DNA TGTGCCAGCAGCTTCGACCCGGGACTCCGATACACTCCTGGCTACACCTTC. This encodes CASSFDPGLRYTPGYTF.

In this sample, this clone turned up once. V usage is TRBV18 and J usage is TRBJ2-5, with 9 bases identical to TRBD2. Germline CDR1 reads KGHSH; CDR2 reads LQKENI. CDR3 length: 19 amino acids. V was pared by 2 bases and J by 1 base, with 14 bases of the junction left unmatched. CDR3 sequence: CASSPRDRLAGVSQETQYF. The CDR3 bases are TGTGCCAGCTCACCAAGGGACAGATTAGCGGGGGTGAGCCAAGAGACCCAGTACTTC.